The entry below describes one T cell receptor (beta chain). Its antigen remains unidentified. The data originate from a study of shared clonotypes between healthy human individuals. The CDR3 extends over 13 amino acids. The V and J ends lost 3 bases and 4 bases respectively, with 12 bases between them. Germline loops: CDR1 GTSNPN, CDR2 SVGIG (reference sequence). Findings and caveats of the study: When naive CD4 clonotypes were compared across several donors, approximately 5% were shared.

In the study's own analysis: Junction-only immunoSEQ data arrived without quality scores, meaning filtering differed. The table came from immunoSEQ multiplex PCR; TCRdb's copy has only in-frame clones and leaves some out. V, J and clone size were drawn from that table, and D and trimming were deduced from the DNA. Of about 2.4 million clones listed, more than 90% were seen once; the top ten hold over 0.12%. All participating donors were Caucasian adults from Nashville, Tennessee. The TCR originated in a man aged 18 to 30 in good health. The sample taken for sequencing was naive CD4+ T cells sorted from blood. Subset here: CD45RA+ positively selected. The chain combines TRBV30 with TRBJ1-2; D gene ambiguous. CDR3 amino acids: CAWSGRALYGYTF. The DNA of the CDR3 is TGTGCCTGGAGCGGGAGGGCCCTCTATGGCTACACCTTC.